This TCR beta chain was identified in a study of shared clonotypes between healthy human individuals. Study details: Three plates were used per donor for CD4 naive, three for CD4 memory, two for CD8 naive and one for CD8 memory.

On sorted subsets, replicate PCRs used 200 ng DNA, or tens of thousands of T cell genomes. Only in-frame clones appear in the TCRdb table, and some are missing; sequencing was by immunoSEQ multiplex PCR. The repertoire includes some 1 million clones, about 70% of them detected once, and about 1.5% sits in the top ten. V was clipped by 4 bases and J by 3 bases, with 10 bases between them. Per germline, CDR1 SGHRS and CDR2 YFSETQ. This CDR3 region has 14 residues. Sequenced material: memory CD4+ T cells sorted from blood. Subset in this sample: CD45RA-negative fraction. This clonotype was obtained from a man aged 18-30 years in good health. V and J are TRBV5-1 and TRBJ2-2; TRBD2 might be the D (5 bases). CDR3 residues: CASSPEGDTGELFF. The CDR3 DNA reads TGCGCCAGCAGCCCAGAGGGTGACACCGGGGAGCTGTTTTTT.